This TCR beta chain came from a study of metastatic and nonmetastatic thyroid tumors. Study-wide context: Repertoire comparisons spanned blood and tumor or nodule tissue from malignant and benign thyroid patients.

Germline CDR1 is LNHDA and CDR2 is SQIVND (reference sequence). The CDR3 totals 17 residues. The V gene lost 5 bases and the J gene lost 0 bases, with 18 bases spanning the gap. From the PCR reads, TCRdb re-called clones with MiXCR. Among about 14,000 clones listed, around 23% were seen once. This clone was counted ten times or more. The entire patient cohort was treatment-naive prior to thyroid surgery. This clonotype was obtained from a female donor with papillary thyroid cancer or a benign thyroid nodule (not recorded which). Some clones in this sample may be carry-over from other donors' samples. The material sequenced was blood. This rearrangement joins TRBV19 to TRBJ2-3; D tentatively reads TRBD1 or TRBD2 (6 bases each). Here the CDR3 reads CASSSRYGGQSTDTQYF. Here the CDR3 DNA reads TGTGCCAGTAGTTCCCGCTACGGGGGCCAAAGCACAGATACGCAGTATTTT.